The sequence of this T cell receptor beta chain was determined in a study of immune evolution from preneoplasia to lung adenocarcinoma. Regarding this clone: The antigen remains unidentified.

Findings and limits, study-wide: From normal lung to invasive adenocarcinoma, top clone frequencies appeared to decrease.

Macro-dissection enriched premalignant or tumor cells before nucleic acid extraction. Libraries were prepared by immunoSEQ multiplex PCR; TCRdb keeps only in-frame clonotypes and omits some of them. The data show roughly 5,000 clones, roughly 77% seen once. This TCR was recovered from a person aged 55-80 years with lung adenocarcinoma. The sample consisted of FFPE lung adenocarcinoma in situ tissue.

In DNA, the CDR3 is TGTGCCAGCAGCCGGACAGGGATGGGCAATGAGCAGTTCTTC. This codes for CASSRTGMGNEQFF. V usage is TRBV6-5 and J usage is TRBJ2-1; 8 bases map to TRBD1. Trimming removed 6 bases from V and 6 bases from J; junction bases left unmatched: 7. Looked up from germline, CDR1 is MNHEY and CDR2 is SVGAGI. CDR3 length equals 14 residues.